This T cell receptor beta chain was obtained from a study of PD-L1 blockade in urothelial cancer. About the research overall: Atezolizumab at 1,200 mg intravenously every 3 weeks was started by patients in the mid-2010s. Blood analysis took place 3 weeks (second dose) and 6 weeks after treatment start. Each patient had 0 to 3 earlier chemotherapy regimens.

CDR3 length: 13 residues. CDR1 is SQVTM, CDR2 ANQGSEA, per germline. Trimming removed 3 bases from V and 5 bases from J; junction bases left unmatched: 6. Profiled with immunoSEQ multiplex PCR; TCRdb holds only in-frame clones, not every one. This sample carries 55,000 or so clones, approximately 84% of them seen once, and the ten largest clones take 5.5% to 7%. This TCR was recovered from a man aged 35 to 55 with urothelial cancer. The chain recombines TRBV29-1 with TRBJ2-5, with 7 bases fitting TRBD2. Sequenced here: PBMCs, sampled around atezolizumab (anti-PD-L1) treatment. CDR3 region: CSVETSLGETQYF. As DNA, the CDR3 is TGCAGCGTTGAGACTAGCTTGGGCGAGACCCAGTACTTC.